Listed here are 24 T cell receptor beta chains from one sample, sequenced in a study of blood T cell repertoires in COVID-19. TCRdb keeps only in-frame clones here, not all; method: immunoSEQ multiplex PCR. Of 350,000 to 550,000 clones in the sample, 85% to 90% were seen once. Specimen: PBMCs or T cells enriched from blood (not recorded which). The receptors originated from a young man who had recovered from COVID-19.

V gene TRBV5-4 combines with J gene TRBJ1-5; maybe TRBD1 (5 bases). This CDR3 comprises 13 residues. CDR1 is SGHNT and CDR2 is YYREEE in the germline V gene (reference sequence). CDR3 loop: CAFRSGNNQPQHF. The DNA of the CDR3 is TGTGCATTCAGGTCAGGGAACAATCAGCCCCAGCATTTT.

The chain combines TRBV27 with TRBJ2-4; 7 bases align to TRBD1. In germline, CDR1 is MNHEY, CDR2 SMNVEV (reference sequence). Trimming at V came to 3 bases and at J to 8 bases, leaving 10 bases not matched to a gene. The CDR3 is 15 amino acids. The CDR3 DNA reads TGTGCCAGCAGTTTCTCCGGGACGCAGGGGGACATTCAGTACTTC. It translates to CASSFSGTQGDIQYF.

This sequence joins TRBV5-1 and TRBJ2-2; maybe TRBD2 (6 bases). CDR1 is SGHRS and CDR2 is YFSETQ in the germline V gene. The CDR3 length is 16 residues. V shed 5 bases and J shed 2 bases, with 16 bases lying between them. In nucleotides, the CDR3 is TGCGCCAGCAGTCATAGCGGAGGAACTAACACCGGGGAGCTGTTTTTT. Protein product: CASSHSGGTNTGELFF.

The gene calls are TRBV27 and TRBJ1-1; 8 bases match TRBD1. CDR3 size: 14 residues. J gave up 4 bases and V 2 bases, and 3 bases lay outside the gene matches. Germline CDR1 MNHEY, CDR2 SMNVEV (reference sequence). The CDR3 reads CASSLRTGSTEAFF. CDR3 nucleotides: TGTGCCAGCAGTTTAAGGACAGGGTCCACTGAAGCTTTCTTT.

The V gene is TRBV12-5, the J gene TRBJ1-2; tentative D call: TRBD1 (6 bases). Germline V lookup: CDR1 LGHNT, CDR2 FRNRAP. The CDR3 sequence is 14 residues long. The germline V and J ends were trimmed by 0 bases and 6 bases, with 11 bases remaining between them. The CDR3: CASGLVQGAHGYTF. Written as DNA, the CDR3 is TGTGCTAGTGGTTTGGTACAGGGTGCCCATGGCTACACCTTC.

In this sample, this clone turned up once. The chain links TRBV7-9 to TRBJ1-4; 7 bases are a match to TRBD1. The CDR3 covers 13 residues. Germline loops: CDR1 SEHNR, CDR2 FQNEAQ (reference sequence). The V segment lost 1 base and the J segment 7 bases; nucleotides outside the gene matches: 0. In nucleotides, the CDR3 is TGTGCCAGCAGCTTAGGGGACAGTGAAAAACTGTTTTTT. Its translation: CASSLGDSEKLFF.

The chain joins TRBV7-9 to TRBJ2-7, with TRBD1 matching over 7 bases. The trim removed 4 bases at V and 6 bases at J, leaving 18 bases unmatched. The CDR3 covers 17 residues. CDR1 is SEHNR and CDR2 is FQNEAQ in the germline V gene (reference sequence). This chain's CDR3 is CASSYEDPGQFVREQYF. CDR3 DNA: TGTGCCAGCAGCTACGAAGATCCGGGACAGTTCGTCCGCGAGCAGTACTTC.

The chain employs TRBV5-1 and TRBJ1-5; TRBD1 might be the D (6 bases). V dropped 1 base and J dropped 2 bases, with 13 bases sitting between them. Germline V CDR1 and CDR2: SGHRS, YFSETQ. The CDR3 loop spans 16 amino acids. CDR3 amino acids: CASSLLPGDGNQPQHF. CDR3 nucleotide sequence: TGCGCCAGCAGCTTGTTACCAGGGGACGGCAATCAGCCCCAGCATTTT.

The chain joins TRBV24-1 to TRBJ2-7; D gene uncertain. Trimming cost V 3 bases and J 1 base, with 9 bases left between them. The CDR3 contains 14 residues. CDR1 and CDR2 (germline): KGHDR, SFDVKD. The CDR3 loop is CATSDPRLSYEQYF. The CDR3, as DNA: TGTGCCACCAGTGATCCCAGGTTATCCTACGAGCAGTACTTC.

This chain links TRBV5-1 with TRBJ1-4, with 8 bases matching TRBD1. CDR3 length equals 15 residues. V lost 4 bases and J lost 3; bases outside the gene matches: 5. Germline loops: CDR1 SGHRS, CDR2 YFSETQ. The CDR3 DNA is TGCGCCAGCAGCGGCCAGGGGGCCCCTAATGAAAAACTGTTTTTT. Translated, it gives CASSGQGAPNEKLFF. The variable domain in full, completed from reference TRBV5-1 and TRBJ1-4, reads KAGVTQTPRYLIKTRGQQVTLSCSPISGHRSVSWYQQTPGQGLQFLFEYFSETQRNKGNFPGRFSGRQFSNSRSEMNVSTLELGDSALYLCASSGQGAPNEKLFFGSGTQLSVL.

CDR3 sequence (DNA): TGCGCCAGCAGCTTGGCCCCCGGGGCTAATGAAAAACTGTTTTTT. It translates to CASSLAPGANEKLFF. The V gene is TRBV5-1, the J gene TRBJ1-4; D is uncertain. The germline V gene encodes CDR1 SGHRS and CDR2 YFSETQ. The V gene lost 0 bases and the J gene lost 3 bases, with 9 bases spanning the gap. CDR3 length: 15 amino acids.

The chain joins TRBV5-1 to TRBJ1-1; D gene uncertain. The CDR3 is made up of 13 amino acids. V dropped 0 bases and J dropped 2 bases, with 5 bases sitting between them. CDR1 is SGHRS and CDR2 is YFSETQ in the germline V gene. The CDR3 protein is CASSLAFNTEAFF. The CDR3 DNA reads TGCGCCAGCAGCTTGGCCTTCAACACTGAAGCTTTCTTT. The entire variable domain, with the rest obtained from reference TRBV5-1 and TRBJ1-1, is as follows: KAGVTQTPRYLIKTRGQQVTLSCSPISGHRSVSWYQQTPGQGLQFLFEYFSETQRNKGNFPGRFSGRQFSNSRSEMNVSTLELGDSALYLCASSLAFNTEAFFGQGTRLTVV.

This clone was observed a few times. This rearrangement joins TRBV10-1 to TRBJ2-7, with 8 bases identical to TRBD1. Germline V gives CDR1 WNHNN, CDR2 SYGVQD (reference sequence). V gave up 6 bases and J gave up 0 bases; unmatched junction bases: 4. The CDR3 is 14 amino acids. The CDR3, as DNA: TGCGCCAGCAGCTTAACAGGGGGCTCCTACGAGCAGTACTTC. Encoded protein: CASSLTGGSYEQYF.

V is TRBV2 and J is TRBJ2-3; 9 bases are shared with TRBD2. Germline values: CDR1 SNHLY, CDR2 FYNNEI. The CDR3 is 13 amino acids. The V gene end was trimmed by 6 bases and the J gene end by 8 bases; junction bases not matched to a gene: 6. In DNA form, the CDR3 reads TGTGCCAGCAGGGGACTAGCTTTTGGTACGCAGTATTTT. Amino acids: CASRGLAFGTQYF.

The chain has TRBV29-1 and TRBJ2-1; 9 positions match TRBD1. Unmatched junction bases numbered 11, after V lost 7 bases and J lost 7 bases. The germline CDR1 and CDR2 sequences are SQVTM and ANQGSEA. CDR3 length: 14 residues. CDR3 coding DNA: TGCAGCGGGGGGACAGGGCAAGTAATGAATGAGCAGTTCTTC. This codes for CSGGTGQVMNEQFF.

The chain links TRBV5-4 to TRBJ1-4; a possible D gene is TRBD1 (6 bases). CDR1 and CDR2 (germline): SGHNT, YYREEE (reference sequence). The V and J ends lost 4 bases and 2 bases respectively, with 12 bases between them. This CDR3 has 15 residues. The CDR3 coding sequence is TGTGCCAGCAGCCAGGGAGGGGGTACTAATGAAAAACTGTTTTTT. Residues: CASSQGGGTNEKLFF.

This clone was seen once. The J gene is TRBJ1-1, the V gene TRBV10-1; 7 bases map to TRBD1. The CDR3 is made up of 13 amino acids. Germline CDR1 WNHNN, CDR2 SYGVQD (reference sequence). V was clipped by 3 bases and J by 4 bases; unmatched bases: 2. The CDR3 protein is CASSDQGVTEAFF. The CDR3, as DNA: TGCGCCAGCAGTGACCAGGGGGTCACTGAAGCTTTCTTT.

The chain combines TRBV19 with TRBJ2-5, with 7 bases fitting TRBD1. The CDR3 length is 13 residues. Trimming removed 3 bases from V and 5 bases from J; junction bases left unmatched: 3. Germline-derived CDR1 and CDR2 are LNHDA and SQIVND (reference sequence). CDR3 residues: CASSMTGWETQYF. The CDR3 nucleotides are TGTGCCAGTAGTATGACAGGGTGGGAGACCCAGTACTTC.

The J gene is TRBJ1-4, the V gene TRBV2; D is uncertain. The CDR3 totals 14 residues. Deletions cut 5 bases from V and 6 bases from J, with 13 bases between. CDR1 and CDR2 from the germline V gene are SNHLY and FYNNEI. CDR3 region: CASSPQMRDEKLFF. The CDR3 DNA sequence: TGTGCCAGCAGTCCACAGATGAGGGATGAAAAACTGTTTTTT.

This chain connects TRBV18 to TRBJ2-3; D is ambiguous. Trimming left V 3 bases short and J 2 bases short, with 12 bases between. Germline CDR1 and CDR2: KGHSH and LQKENI. This CDR3 is 15 amino acids long. CDR3 sequence reads: CASSPPTTYTDTQYF. CDR3 sequence (DNA): TGTGCCAGCTCACCCCCAACAACGTACACAGATACGCAGTATTTT.

The chain has TRBV7-9 and TRBJ1-1, with 8 bases lining up with TRBD1. J was trimmed by 3 bases and V by 5 bases; bases with no gene match: 8. The CDR3 length is 15 residues. The V gene's germline CDR1 is SEHNR and CDR2 FQNEAQ (reference sequence). The chain's CDR3 is CASSRRGQEYTEAFF. The DNA for the CDR3 is TGTGCCAGCAGCCGAAGGGGACAGGAATACACTGAAGCTTTCTTT.

The chain uses TRBV28 and TRBJ1-3, with TRBD1 matching over 8 bases. Unmatched junction bases numbered 14, after V lost 6 bases and J lost 1 base. CDR3 length: 18 residues. Per the germline V gene, CDR1 is MDHEN and CDR2 is SYDVKM. This CDR3 reads CASSTFPGQGRSGNTIYF. The CDR3 DNA is TGTGCCAGCAGCACCTTCCCCGGACAGGGAAGATCTGGAAACACCATATATTTT.

V usage is TRBV11-2 and J usage is TRBJ1-1, with TRBD1 as a possible D gene (6 bases). CDR3 size: 14 residues. Trimming removed 6 bases from V and 0 bases from J, with 11 bases in between. Germline CDR1 SGHAT, CDR2 FQNNGV. CDR3 in amino acids: CASSKGVMNTEAFF. In nucleotides, the CDR3 is TGTGCCAGCAGTAAGGGGGTTATGAACACTGAAGCTTTCTTT.

This chain connects TRBV5-1 to TRBJ2-7; 10 bases match TRBD2. V trimming: 0 bases; J trimming: 6 bases; junction bases outside the gene matches: 6. CDR1 is SGHRS, CDR2 YFSETQ, per germline. CDR3 length equals 15 residues. DNA for the CDR3: TGCGCCAGCAGCTTGGCCACTGCTAGCGGGAGCGAGCAGTACTTC. Translation: CASSLATASGSEQYF. The full variable domain, completed using reference TRBV5-1 and TRBJ2-7, is KAGVTQTPRYLIKTRGQQVTLSCSPISGHRSVSWYQQTPGQGLQFLFEYFSETQRNKGNFPGRFSGRQFSNSRSEMNVSTLELGDSALYLCASSLATASGSEQYFGPGTRLTVT.